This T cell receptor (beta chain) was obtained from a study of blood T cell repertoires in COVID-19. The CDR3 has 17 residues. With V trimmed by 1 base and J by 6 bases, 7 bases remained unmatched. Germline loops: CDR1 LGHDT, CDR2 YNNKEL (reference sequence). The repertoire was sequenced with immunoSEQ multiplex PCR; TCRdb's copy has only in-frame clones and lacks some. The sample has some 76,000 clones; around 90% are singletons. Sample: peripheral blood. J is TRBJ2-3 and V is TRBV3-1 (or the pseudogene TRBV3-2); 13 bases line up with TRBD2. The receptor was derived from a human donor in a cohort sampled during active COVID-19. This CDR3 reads CASSQAFGTSGVDTQYF. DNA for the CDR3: TGTGCCAGCAGCCAAGCGTTCGGGACTAGCGGGGTGGATACGCAGTATTTT.